Listed below are T cell receptor beta chains from one sample, sequenced in a study of T cell changes during pregnancy in multiple sclerosis. Clones were sequenced by immunoSEQ multiplex PCR, and TCRdb holds only the in-frame ones, with some missing. The data contain around 88,000 clones, 91% of them singletons. This material consisted of peripheral blood, taken in the first trimester of pregnancy. These receptors were obtained from a female donor with multiple sclerosis, enrolled in a pregnancy study. CDR3s include the opening cysteine and the closing phenylalanine or tryptophan. A D gene is named only where the DNA matches it firmly. The size of a clone is reported for some rows only, either as once, few or many, or as a class for expanded clones.

D,J,size,V,CDR3,DNA
TRBD1,TRBJ2-7,NA,TRBV19,CATRPGQGLHEQYF,TGTGCCACCCGGCCGGGACAGGGTCTCCACGAGCAGTACTTC
TRBD2,TRBJ2-7,NA,TRBV6-6,CASRVSGGARDEQYF,TGTGCCAGCAGGGTTAGCGGGGGGGCCCGGGACGAGCAGTACTTC
TRBD2,TRBJ2-5,NA,TRBV10-3,CAISERTGGQETQYF,TGTGCCATCAGTGAGAGGACGGGAGGGCAAGAGACCCAGTACTTC
TRBD1,TRBJ2-3,NA,TRBV7-9,CASSSRPGQLTDTQYF,TGTGCCAGCTCCTCCCGCCCGGGACAGCTCACAGATACGCAGTATTTT
NA,TRBJ1-2,NA,TRBV2,CASRTGLLNYGYTF,TGTGCCAGCAGGACGGGACTACTAAACTATGGCTACACCTTC
TRBD1,TRBJ1-4,few,TRBV7-2,CASSLDAGGRKLFF,TGTGCCAGCAGCTTAGATGCAGGGGGCCGAAAACTGTTTTTT
NA,TRBJ2-5,NA,TRBV5-6,CASSPARGGARTQYF,TGTGCCAGCAGCCCCGCCAGGGGCGGTGCCCGGACCCAGTACTTC
NA,TRBJ1-2,NA,TRBV7-8,CASSDRLARDYGYTF,TGTGCCAGCAGCGACCGACTGGCCAGGGACTATGGCTACACCTTC
NA,TRBJ1-2,NA,TRBV5-1,CASSVDGANYGYTF,TGCGCCAGCAGCGTGGACGGAGCTAACTATGGCTACACCTTC
TRBD2,TRBJ2-6,NA,TRBV5-6,CASSLAGGSGANVLTF,TGTGCCAGCAGCTTGGCCGGGGGGTCTGGGGCCAACGTCCTGACTTTC
TRBD1,TRBJ1-4,once,TRBV7-9,CASSEGQGTNEKLFF,TGTGCCAGCAGCGAAGGACAGGGGACTAATGAAAAACTGTTTTTT
TRBD2,TRBJ2-1,NA,TRBV11-1,CASSIRGELGNEQFF,TGTGCCAGCAGCATCCGGGGGGAGCTCGGGAATGAGCAGTTCTTC
NA,TRBJ1-4,NA,TRBV19,CASSIATGATNEKLFF,TGTGCCAGTAGTATCGCAACAGGAGCAACTAATGAAAAACTGTTTTTT
NA,TRBJ1-1,NA,TRBV29-1,CSVENQVGGAFF,TGCAGCGTTGAAAATCAGGTCGGGGGAGCTTTCTTT
TRBD1,TRBJ2-5,NA,TRBV5-1,CASSSLPGTGFIRETQYF,TGCGCCAGCAGCTCCCTACCCGGGACAGGGTTTATACGTGAGACCCAGTACTTC
NA,TRBJ1-1,NA,TRBV7-9,CASSSNWGGLNTEAFF,TGTGCCAGCAGCTCCAACTGGGGGGGCCTGAACACTGAAGCTTTCTTT
NA,TRBJ1-6,once,TRBV9,CASSRRFNSPLHF,TGTGCCAGCAGCCGGAGGTTCAATTCACCCCTCCACTTT
NA,TRBJ1-2,NA,TRBV14,CASSQMDSRTNYGYTF,TGTGCCAGCAGCCAAATGGACAGCCGAACCAACTATGGCTACACCTTC
NA,TRBJ2-6,NA,TRBV19,CASTQRRVSSGANVLTF,TGTGCCAGTACCCAACGTCGGGTCAGCTCTGGGGCCAACGTCCTGACTTTC
TRBD2,TRBJ2-1,NA,TRBV5-4,CASSLAGGYGAGSYNEQFF,TGTGCCAGCAGCTTGGCGGGGGGGTATGGGGCCGGCTCCTACAATGAGCAGTTCTTC